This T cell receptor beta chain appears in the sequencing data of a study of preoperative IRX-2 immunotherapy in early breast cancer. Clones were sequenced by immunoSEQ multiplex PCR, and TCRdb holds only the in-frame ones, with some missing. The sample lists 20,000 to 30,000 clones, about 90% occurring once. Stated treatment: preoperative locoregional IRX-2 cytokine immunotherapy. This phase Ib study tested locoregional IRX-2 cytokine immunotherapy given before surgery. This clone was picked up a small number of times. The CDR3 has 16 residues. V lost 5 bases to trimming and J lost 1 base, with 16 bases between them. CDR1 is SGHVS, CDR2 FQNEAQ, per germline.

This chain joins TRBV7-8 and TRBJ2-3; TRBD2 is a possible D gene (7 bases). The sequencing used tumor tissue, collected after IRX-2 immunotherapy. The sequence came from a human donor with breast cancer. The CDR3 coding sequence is TGTGCCAGCAGCCTAGGACTAGAGGGGGGCACAGATACGCAGTATTTT. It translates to CASSLGLEGGTDTQYF.